The rows below give T cell receptor beta chains drawn from one sample of a study of T-cell reconstitution after alpha-beta-depleted transplantation in children. In TCRdb, the PCR reads were re-called with MiXCR into one record per CDR3 protein. Here the sample spans roughly 200,000 distinct CDR3 sequences, 8% to 10% being singletons. The sample here was PBMCs from the stem cell graft donor, taken from the stem cell graft. These receptors all come from a human donor who donated a stem cell graft to a child with acute lymphoblastic leukemia. CDR3s include the opening cysteine and the closing phenylalanine or tryptophan. D genes are given only for firm matches. Size tells how often a clone was seen (once, few, many) or the class of an expanded clone, and some rows leave it out.

TRBV20-1	TRBJ2-2	TRBD2	many	CSAKRAGGPLTGELFF	TGCAGTGCTAAACGAGCGGGGGGGCCTCTCACAGGGGAGCTGTTTTTT
TRBV5-1	TRBJ1-2	NA	few	CASSLKGEGGSHPYGYTF	TGCGCCAGCAGCTTGAAGGGGGAGGGTGGTTCGCACCCTTATGGCTACACCTTC
TRBV4-2	TRBJ2-5	TRBD1	many	CASGTHRGWETQYF	TGTGCCAGCGGAACTCACAGGGGTTGGGAGACCCAGTACTTC
TRBV6-1	TRBJ2-5	NA	NA	CASSSTPGTRETQYF	TGTGCCAGCAGCTCAACTCCGGGGACCCGAGAGACCCAGTACTTC
TRBV5-1	TRBJ2-1	TRBD2	few	CASSPTSGGAGEQFF	TGCGCCAGCAGCCCGACTAGCGGGGGGGCTGGTGAGCAGTTCTTC
TRBV5-1	TRBJ2-7	NA	NA	CASSSNPYYEQYF	TGCGCCAGCAGCTCAAACCCGTACTACGAGCAGTACTTC
TRBV7-7	TRBJ2-5	NA	few	CASSPGPMRETQYF	TGTGCCAGCAGCCCAGGCCCTATGCGAGAGACCCAGTACTTC
TRBV7-9	TRBJ1-5	TRBD1	few	CASQGGTQPQHF	TGTGCCAGTCAAGGGGGCACTCAGCCCCAGCATTTT
TRBV7-9	TRBJ2-3	TRBD2	few	CASSWTSVPTDTQYF	TGTGCCAGCAGTTGGACTAGCGTACCCACAGATACGCAGTATTTT
TRBV5-1	TRBJ1-6	NA	few	CASSPTLVGDSPLHF	TGCGCCAGCAGCCCAACCCTTGTCGGAGATTCACCCCTCCACTTT
TRBV12-3/TRBV12-4	TRBJ2-3	NA	many	CASSLQGYVDTQYF	TGTGCCAGCAGTTTACAGGGGTATGTGGATACGCAGTATTTT
TRBV7-8	TRBJ1-2	TRBD1	NA	CASSLENRGGGGYTF	TGTGCCAGCAGCTTAGAAAACAGGGGGGGTGGTGGCTACACCTTC
TRBV19	TRBJ1-2	TRBD1	few	CASSQQGGNYGYTF	TGTGCCAGTAGTCAACAGGGGGGAAACTATGGCTACACCTTC
TRBV20-1	TRBJ2-3	NA	NA	CSARSGLASKDTQYF	TGCAGTGCTAGGAGTGGGTTGGCTTCGAAAGATACGCAGTATTTT
TRBV6-1	TRBJ1-1	NA	few	CASIQLGRDTEAFF	TGTGCCAGCATCCAGTTGGGGCGGGACACTGAAGCTTTCTTT
TRBV4-3	TRBJ1-6	NA	many	CASSHGEGNSPLHF	TGCGCCAGCAGCCATGGGGAAGGTAATTCACCCCTCCACTTT
TRBV27	TRBJ1-5	NA	few	CASSWDGSSNQPQHF	TGTGCCAGCAGCTGGGACGGATCAAGCAATCAGCCCCAGCATTTT
TRBV7-8	TRBJ2-2	TRBD2	NA	CASSPKLAGGPNTGELFF	TGTGCCAGCAGCCCAAAACTAGCGGGGGGGCCGAACACCGGGGAGCTGTTTTTT
TRBV12-3/TRBV12-4	TRBJ2-1	TRBD2	few	CASRGAGGNYNEQFF	TGTGCCAGCCGGGGGGCGGGGGGGAACTACAATGAGCAGTTCTTC
TRBV5-1	TRBJ2-5	NA	NA	CAISLARTPGETQYF	TGCGCCATCAGCTTGGCTAGAACCCCCGGTGAGACCCAGTACTTC
TRBV6-1	TRBJ2-3	TRBD2	few	CASMGGGKDTQYF	TGTGCCAGCATGGGCGGGGGTAAAGATACGCAGTATTTT
TRBV12-3/TRBV12-4	TRBJ2-2	TRBD2	NA	CASSFGGTSGGAGELFF	TGTGCCAGCAGTTTCGGGGGGACTAGCGGGGGGGCCGGGGAGCTGTTTTTT
TRBV7-6	TRBJ2-1	TRBD2	many	CASSLGTSGHNEQFF	TGTGCCAGCAGCTTAGGGACTAGCGGACACAATGAGCAGTTCTTC
TRBV27	TRBJ2-7	TRBD1	many	CASSPPGTGVHEQYF	TGTGCCAGCAGTCCACCCGGGACAGGGGTCCACGAGCAGTACTTC
TRBV5-1	TRBJ2-3	NA	many	CASSQGPISTDTQYF	TGCGCCAGCAGCCAGGGCCCCATTTCCACAGATACGCAGTATTTT
TRBV3-1	TRBJ1-1	NA	many	CASSPQVITEAFF	TGTGCCAGCAGCCCACAGGTTATCACTGAAGCTTTCTTT
TRBV18	TRBJ1-1	NA	NA	CASSPGRAHTEAFF	TGTGCCAGCTCACCCGGGAGGGCTCACACTGAAGCTTTCTTT
TRBV10-3	TRBJ2-2	NA	NA	CAIMVRVESGELFF	TGTGCCATCATGGTCAGGGTTGAGTCCGGGGAGCTGTTTTTT
TRBV4-2	TRBJ2-5	TRBD1	few	CASSQGVRDRGLQETQYF	TGTGCCAGCAGCCAAGGGGTACGGGACAGGGGTCTCCAAGAGACCCAGTACTTC
TRBV20-1	TRBJ2-7	NA	many	CSARSPRISSYEQYF	TGCAGTGCTAGATCTCCCAGGATCAGCTCCTACGAGCAGTACTTC
TRBV12-3/TRBV12-4	TRBJ2-1	TRBD1	many	CASSLGGRGLDEQFF	TGTGCCAGCAGTTTAGGCGGCAGGGGGCTCGATGAGCAGTTCTTC
TRBV11-2	TRBJ1-5	NA	many	CASSLAPGDQPQHF	TGTGCCAGCAGCTTAGCGCCCGGGGATCAGCCCCAGCATTTT
TRBV5-1	TRBJ2-7	NA	few	CASSLLSDSEQYF	TGCGCCAGCAGCTTGCTCAGTGACTCCGAGCAGTACTTC
TRBV2	TRBJ2-5	NA	few	CASSVGTQIRETQYF	TGTGCCAGCAGTGTGGGGACACAGATTCGAGAGACCCAGTACTTC